A selection of T cell receptor beta chains follows, all from one sample in a study of regulatory T cells in long-lasting Graves disease. TCRdb independently ran MiXCR on the multiplex PCR reads; one entry per CDR3 protein. The sample holds approximately 210,000 distinct CDR3 sequences, approximately 20% seen once. The sample in question was peripheral blood mononuclear cells (PBMCs), obtained at new diagnosis, from a patient treated with antithyroid drugs. The receptors here all came from a female donor with Graves disease. Both conserved end residues are part of each CDR3. A D gene is named only where the DNA matches it firmly. Only part of the rows carry a size: once, few, many, or a class if the clone is expanded.

v_gene	abundance	d_gene	j_gene	CDR3aa	CDR3nt
TRBV6-2/TRBV6-3	many	-	TRBJ1-1	CASSYTGTYANTEAFF	TGTGCCAGCAGTTACACCGGGACATATGCGAACACTGAAGCTTTCTTT
TRBV18	-	-	TRBJ2-7	CASSPTVEQYF	TGTGCCAGCTCACCAACGGTGGAGCAGTACTTC
TRBV12-3/TRBV12-4	many	-	TRBJ2-4	CASSLTAGLIAKNIQYF	TGTGCCAGCAGTTTAACGGCAGGGCTTATAGCCAAAAACATTCAGTACTTC
TRBV4-3	many	-	TRBJ2-1	CASSQQVGLWNEQFF	TGCGCCAGCAGCCAACAAGTGGGATTGTGGAATGAGCAGTTCTTC
TRBV7-3	many	TRBD2	TRBJ2-1	CASSLGGSGDRQFF	TGTGCCAGCAGCTTAGGTGGTAGCGGGGATAGGCAGTTCTTC
TRBV20-1	many	TRBD2	TRBJ2-7	CSARDPVRGTSPSYEQYF	TGCAGTGCTAGAGATCCAGTCCGAGGGACTAGCCCTTCCTACGAGCAGTACTTC
TRBV6-2/TRBV6-3	many	-	TRBJ2-3	CASSIPPSGTDTQYF	TGTGCCAGCAGTATCCCTCCTAGCGGCACAGATACGCAGTATTTT
TRBV7-9	-	TRBD1	TRBJ1-4	CASSSLDRGHEKLFF	TGTGCCAGCAGCTCCCTCGACAGGGGGCATGAAAAACTGTTTTTT
TRBV28	many	-	TRBJ1-2	CASTRRGYGYTF	TGTGCCAGCACCCGGAGGGGCTATGGCTACACCTTC
TRBV12-3/TRBV12-4	-	TRBD1	TRBJ2-5	CASSSAGGVETQYF	TGTGCCAGCAGTTCGGCAGGGGGCGTGGAGACCCAGTACTTC
TRBV30	many	TRBD1	TRBJ1-5	CAWTETGAKQPQHF	TGTGCCTGGACGGAGACAGGGGCTAAGCAGCCCCAGCATTTT
TRBV6-1	many	-	TRBJ2-1	CASSPRGESYNEQFF	TGTGCCAGCTCCCCAAGGGGGGAATCCTACAATGAGCAGTTCTTC
TRBV19	many	-	TRBJ2-3	CASAIVGTDTQYF	TGTGCCAGTGCAATAGTCGGCACAGATACGCAGTATTTT
TRBV11-3	many	TRBD1	TRBJ2-1	CASSTGGLSYNEQFF	TGTGCCAGCAGCACAGGGGGCCTCAGCTACAATGAGCAGTTCTTC
TRBV9	few	-	TRBJ2-1	CASSVAGTRLHNEQFF	TGTGCCAGCAGCGTAGCCGGGACACGGCTGCACAATGAGCAGTTCTTC
TRBV7-9	few	-	TRBJ1-1	CASSLAQMNTEAFF	TGTGCCAGCAGCTTAGCGCAAATGAACACTGAAGCTTTCTTT
TRBV20-1	few	TRBD2	TRBJ2-7	CSARTSGRSEQYF	TGCAGTGCTCGGACTAGCGGGAGGTCCGAGCAGTACTTC
TRBV12-3/TRBV12-4	many	-	TRBJ2-7	CASTHTGFSGEQYF	TGTGCCAGCACCCATACAGGGTTTTCAGGCGAGCAGTACTTC
TRBV9	many	-	TRBJ2-3	CASSPVDTQYF	TGTGCCAGCAGCCCCGTTGATACGCAGTATTTT
TRBV19	many	TRBD1	TRBJ1-5	CASSITGQYNQPQHF	TGTGCCAGTAGTATAACGGGACAGTACAATCAGCCCCAGCATTTT
TRBV30	few	-	TRBJ1-3	CAWRGGSGNTIYF	TGTGCCTGGAGAGGGGGCTCTGGAAACACCATATATTTT
TRBV2	many	TRBD1	TRBJ2-7	CASSSGTGHYEQYF	TGTGCCAGCAGTTCCGGGACAGGGCACTACGAGCAGTACTTC
TRBV14	many	-	TRBJ1-3	CASSLGHRSGNTIYF	TGTGCCAGCAGCCTGGGACACCGCTCTGGAAACACCATATATTTT
TRBV7-9	-	-	TRBJ2-7	CASSLVAGNEQYF	TGTGCCAGCAGCTTAGTCGCGGGGAACGAGCAGTACTTC
TRBV7-9	-	-	TRBJ2-5	CASSSEGLKTQYF	TGTGCCAGCAGCTCAGAGGGTTTAAAGACCCAGTACTTC
TRBV20-1	-	-	TRBJ1-4	CSARDLFSMGVNEKLFF	TGCAGTGCTAGAGATCTTTTTTCGATGGGGGTTAATGAAAAACTGTTTTTT
TRBV12-3/TRBV12-4	once	-	TRBJ2-2	CASSSMIGGYTGELFF	TGTGCCAGCAGTTCAATGATCGGCGGGTACACCGGGGAGCTGTTTTTT
TRBV2	many	-	TRBJ1-4	CASSGGGTSTNEKLFF	TGTGCCAGCAGTGGGGGGGGGACATCAACTAATGAAAAACTGTTTTTT
TRBV28	many	-	TRBJ2-3	CASSFEGPDTQYF	TGTGCCAGCAGTTTCGAGGGCCCAGATACGCAGTATTTT
TRBV7-2	-	TRBD1	TRBJ2-7	CASRMGQGNYEQYF	TGTGCCAGCAGAATGGGACAGGGGAACTACGAGCAGTACTTC
TRBV5-1	-	-	TRBJ2-5	CASSLAGGSTETQYF	TGCGCCAGCAGCTTGGCTGGGGGGAGCACGGAGACCCAGTACTTC
TRBV12-3/TRBV12-4	many	TRBD2	TRBJ2-6	CASSGVSSGGSSGANVLTF	TGTGCCAGCAGTGGGGTCTCTAGCGGGGGGAGCTCTGGGGCCAACGTCCTGACTTTC
TRBV4-1	-	-	TRBJ1-5	CASSQDFWVNNQPQHF	TGCGCCAGCAGCCAAGATTTTTGGGTTAACAATCAGCCCCAGCATTTT
TRBV7-3	many	TRBD2	TRBJ2-5	CASSPAATSGQETQYF	TGTGCCAGCAGCCCCGCTGCGACTAGCGGACAAGAGACCCAGTACTTC
TRBV13	many	-	TRBJ2-5	CASSLVGRGETQYF	TGTGCCAGCAGCTTAGTCGGTCGTGGGGAGACCCAGTACTTC
TRBV11-2	many	-	TRBJ2-7	CASRRGSGQFYEQYF	TGTGCCAGCAGACGGGGCTCGGGGCAATTCTACGAGCAGTACTTC
TRBV15	many	-	TRBJ2-5	CATSKTRGSGETQYF	TGTGCCACCAGCAAAACCAGGGGCTCGGGAGAGACCCAGTACTTC
TRBV7-2	many	-	TRBJ1-2	CASSLGGINGYTF	TGTGCCAGCAGCTTAGGAGGGATAAATGGCTACACCTTC
TRBV28	few	TRBD2	TRBJ2-7	CASTLTSEYEQYF	TGTGCCAGCACCCTGACTAGCGAGTACGAGCAGTACTTC
TRBV6-2/TRBV6-3	-	TRBD2	TRBJ2-2	CASSQTSGTNTGELFF	TGTGCCAGCAGTCAGACTAGCGGGACGAACACCGGGGAGCTGTTTTTT
TRBV20-1	-	TRBD2	TRBJ2-7	CSARDEAGGNEQYF	TGCAGTGCTAGAGATGAGGCGGGAGGAAATGAGCAGTACTTC
TRBV12-3/TRBV12-4	-	-	TRBJ1-3	CASSPGWGGGNTIYF	TGTGCCAGCAGCCCCGGGTGGGGAGGTGGAAACACCATATATTTT
TRBV18	many	-	TRBJ1-2	CASSPRDDPAGYTF	TGTGCCAGCTCACCAAGGGATGACCCGGCGGGCTACACCTTC
TRBV20-1	-	TRBD2	TRBJ2-1	CSARDTGLAGGQEEQFF	TGCAGTGCTAGAGATACAGGACTAGCGGGAGGGCAGGAAGAGCAGTTCTTC
TRBV20-1	many	TRBD2	TRBJ2-3	CSASEVLGTSSHREATQYF	TGCAGTGCTAGCGAAGTTCTTGGGACTAGCTCCCACAGGGAGGCTACGCAGTATTTT
TRBV25-1	many	-	TRBJ1-5	CASSPLGIGQPQHF	TGTGCCAGCAGCCCTTTGGGGATTGGGCAGCCCCAGCATTTT
TRBV7-2	-	-	TRBJ2-3	CASSLNLVADTQYF	TGTGCCAGCAGCTTGAACCTAGTCGCAGATACGCAGTATTTT
TRBV12-3/TRBV12-4	many	-	TRBJ2-5	CASSLSYGETQYF	TGTGCCAGCAGTTTAAGCTATGGAGAGACCCAGTACTTC
TRBV24-1	many	-	TRBJ2-7	CATSESRDSPYEQYF	TGTGCCACCAGTGAGTCCCGGGACTCTCCCTACGAGCAGTACTTC
TRBV30	few	-	TRBJ1-3	CAWSVGRNTIYF	TGTGCCTGGAGTGTTGGACGAAACACCATATATTTT
TRBV7-3	many	TRBD2	TRBJ2-2	CASSRGLAGPTGELFF	TGTGCCAGCAGCCGAGGACTAGCGGGTCCCACCGGGGAGCTGTTTTTT
TRBV28	many	-	TRBJ2-3	CASSLGGGGNTQYF	TGTGCCAGCAGTTTGGGTGGAGGTGGCAATACGCAGTATTTT
TRBV7-7	many	-	TRBJ2-1	CASSATGYEQFF	TGTGCTAGCAGCGCGACAGGCTATGAGCAGTTCTTC
TRBV29-1	few	-	TRBJ2-1	CSVDPLLRPYNEQFF	TGCAGCGTTGACCCCCTCCTGCGACCTTACAATGAGCAGTTCTTC